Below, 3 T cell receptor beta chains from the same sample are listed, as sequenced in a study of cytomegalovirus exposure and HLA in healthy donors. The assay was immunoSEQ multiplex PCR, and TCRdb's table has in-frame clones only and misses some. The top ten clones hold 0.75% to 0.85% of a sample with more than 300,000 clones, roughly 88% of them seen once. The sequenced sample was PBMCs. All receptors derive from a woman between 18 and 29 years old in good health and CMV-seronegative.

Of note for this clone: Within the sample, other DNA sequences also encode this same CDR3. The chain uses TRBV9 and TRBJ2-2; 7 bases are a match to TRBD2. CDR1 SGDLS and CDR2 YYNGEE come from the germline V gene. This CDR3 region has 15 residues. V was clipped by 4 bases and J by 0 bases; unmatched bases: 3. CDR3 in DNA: TGTGCCAGCAGCCCCGGGACTACGAACACCGGGGAGCTGTTTTTT. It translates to CASSPGTTNTGELFF.

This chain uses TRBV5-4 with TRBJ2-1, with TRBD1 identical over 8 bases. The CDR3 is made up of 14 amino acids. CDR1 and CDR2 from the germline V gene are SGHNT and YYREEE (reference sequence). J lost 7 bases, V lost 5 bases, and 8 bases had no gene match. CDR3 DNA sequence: TGTGCCAGCAGTTCTGGGACAGGTGGGAATGAGCAGTTCTTC. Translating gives CASSSGTGGNEQFF. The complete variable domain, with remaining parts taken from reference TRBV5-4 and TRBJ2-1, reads ETGVTQSPTHLIKTRGQQVTLRCSSQSGHNTVSWYQQALGQGPQFIFQYYREEENGRGNFPPRFSGLQFPNYSSELNVNALELDDSALYLCASSSGTGGNEQFFGPGTRLTVL.

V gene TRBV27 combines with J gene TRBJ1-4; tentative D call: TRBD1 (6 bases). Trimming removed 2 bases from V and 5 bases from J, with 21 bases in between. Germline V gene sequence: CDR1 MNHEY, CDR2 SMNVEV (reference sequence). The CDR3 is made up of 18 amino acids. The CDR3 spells CASSLVRGDGLMNEKLFF. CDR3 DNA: TGTGCCAGCAGTTTAGTCAGGGGTGACGGTCTCATGAATGAAAAACTGTTTTTT.